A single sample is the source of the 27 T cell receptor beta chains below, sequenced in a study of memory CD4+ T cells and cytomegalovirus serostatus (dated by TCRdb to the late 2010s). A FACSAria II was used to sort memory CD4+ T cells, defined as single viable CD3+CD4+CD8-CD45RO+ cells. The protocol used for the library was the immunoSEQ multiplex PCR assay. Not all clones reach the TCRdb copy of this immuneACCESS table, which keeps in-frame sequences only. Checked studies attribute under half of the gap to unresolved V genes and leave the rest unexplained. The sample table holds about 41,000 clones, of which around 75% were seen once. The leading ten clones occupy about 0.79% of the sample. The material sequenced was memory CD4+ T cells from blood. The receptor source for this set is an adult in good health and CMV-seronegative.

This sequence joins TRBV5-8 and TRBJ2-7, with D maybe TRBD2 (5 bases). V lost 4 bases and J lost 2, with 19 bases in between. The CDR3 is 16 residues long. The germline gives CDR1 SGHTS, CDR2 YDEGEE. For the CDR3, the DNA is TGTGCCAGCAGCCAAACGATCTCGGGATTAACCTACGAGCAGTACTTC. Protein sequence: CASSQTISGLTYEQYF.

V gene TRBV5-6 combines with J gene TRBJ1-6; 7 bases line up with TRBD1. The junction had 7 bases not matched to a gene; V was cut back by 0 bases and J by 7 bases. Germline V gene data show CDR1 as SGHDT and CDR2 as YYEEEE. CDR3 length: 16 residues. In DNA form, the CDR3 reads TGTGCCAGCAGCTTGGGGTCGGGACAGAAAAATTCACCCCTCCACTTT. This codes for CASSLGSGQKNSPLHF.

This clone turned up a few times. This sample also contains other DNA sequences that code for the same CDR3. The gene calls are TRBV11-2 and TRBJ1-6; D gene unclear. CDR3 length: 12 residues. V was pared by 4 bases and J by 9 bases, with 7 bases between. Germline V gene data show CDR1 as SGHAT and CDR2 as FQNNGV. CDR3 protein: CASSSPFSPLHF. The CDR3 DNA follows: TGTGCCAGCAGCTCTCCCTTTTCACCCCTCCACTTT.

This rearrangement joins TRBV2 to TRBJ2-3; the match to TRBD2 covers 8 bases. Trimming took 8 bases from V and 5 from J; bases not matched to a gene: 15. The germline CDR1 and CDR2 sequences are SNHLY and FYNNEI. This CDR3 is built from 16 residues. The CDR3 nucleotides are TGTGCCAGCGACCACGACGGGGGGGCAAGTTTAGATACGCAGTATTTT. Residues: CASDHDGGASLDTQYF.

The CDR3 sequence is CASSPAGVGYQPQHF. Written as DNA, the CDR3 is TGTGCCAGCAGTCCGGCAGGGGTGGGATATCAGCCCCAGCATTTT. The chain employs TRBV28 and TRBJ1-5, with a possible D match to TRBD1 (6 bases). The germline gives CDR1 MDHEN, CDR2 SYDVKM. The CDR3 runs 15 residues. Between the trimmed V and J ends, which lost 5 bases and 5 bases, there was a span of 16 bases.

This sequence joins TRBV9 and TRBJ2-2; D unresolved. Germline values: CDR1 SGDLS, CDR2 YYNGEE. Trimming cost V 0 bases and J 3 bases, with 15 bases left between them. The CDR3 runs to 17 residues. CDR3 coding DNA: TGTGCCAGCAGCGTAGATCCATTTGGGGTCCACACCGGGGAGCTGTTTTTT. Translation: CASSVDPFGVHTGELFF.

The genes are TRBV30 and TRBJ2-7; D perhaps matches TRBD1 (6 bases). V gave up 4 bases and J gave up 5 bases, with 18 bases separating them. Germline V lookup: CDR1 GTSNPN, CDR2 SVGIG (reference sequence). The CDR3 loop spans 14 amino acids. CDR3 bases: TGTGCCTGGAAATACCGGGACAAAGGTCACGAGCAGTACTTC. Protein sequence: CAWKYRDKGHEQYF.

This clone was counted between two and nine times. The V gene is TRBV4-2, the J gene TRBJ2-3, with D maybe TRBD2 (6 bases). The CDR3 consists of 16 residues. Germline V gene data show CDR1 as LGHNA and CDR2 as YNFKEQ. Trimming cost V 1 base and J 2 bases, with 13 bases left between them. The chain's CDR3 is CASSQVSSGFTDTQYF. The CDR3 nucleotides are TGTGCCAGCAGCCAAGTATCCAGCGGGTTCACAGATACGCAGTATTTT.

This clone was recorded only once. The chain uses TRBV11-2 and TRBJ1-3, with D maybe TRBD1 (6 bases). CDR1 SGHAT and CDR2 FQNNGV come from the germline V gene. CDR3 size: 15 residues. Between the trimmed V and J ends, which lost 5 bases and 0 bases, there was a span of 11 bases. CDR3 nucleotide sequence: TGTGCCAGCAGCCCAGGGGCAATCTCTGGAAACACCATATATTTT. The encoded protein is CASSPGAISGNTIYF.

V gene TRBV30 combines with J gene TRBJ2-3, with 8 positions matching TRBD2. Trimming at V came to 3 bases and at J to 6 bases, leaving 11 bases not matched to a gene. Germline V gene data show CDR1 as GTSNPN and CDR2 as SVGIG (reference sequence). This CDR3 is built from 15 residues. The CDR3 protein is CAWSRGGVNTDTQYF. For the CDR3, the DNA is TGTGCCTGGAGCCGGGGGGGAGTAAACACGGATACGCAGTATTTT.

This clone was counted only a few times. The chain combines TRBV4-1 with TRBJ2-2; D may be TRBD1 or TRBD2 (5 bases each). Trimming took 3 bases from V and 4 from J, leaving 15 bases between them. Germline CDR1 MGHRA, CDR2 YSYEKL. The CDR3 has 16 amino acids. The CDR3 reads CASSHDNRDRTGELFF. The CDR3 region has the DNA TGCGCCAGCAGCCACGATAACCGGGACCGCACCGGGGAGCTGTTTTTT.

CDR3 sequence reads: CASSPRPGGGETQYF. Here the CDR3 DNA reads TGTGCCAGCAGTCCCCGGCCAGGGGGTGGGGAGACCCAGTACTTC. The chain recombines TRBV5-8 with TRBJ2-5, with 7 bases aligning to TRBD1. CDR1 is SGHTS, CDR2 YDEGEE, per germline. The V segment lost 5 bases and the J segment 5 bases; nucleotides outside the gene matches: 12. The CDR3 loop spans 15 amino acids.

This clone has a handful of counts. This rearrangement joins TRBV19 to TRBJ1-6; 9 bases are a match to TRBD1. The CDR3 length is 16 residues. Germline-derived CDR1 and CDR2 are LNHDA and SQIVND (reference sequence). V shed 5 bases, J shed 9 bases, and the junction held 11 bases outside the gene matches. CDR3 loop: CASSSTGGVKGSPLHF. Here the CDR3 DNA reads TGTGCCAGTAGTTCCACAGGGGGCGTAAAAGGTTCACCCCTCCACTTT.

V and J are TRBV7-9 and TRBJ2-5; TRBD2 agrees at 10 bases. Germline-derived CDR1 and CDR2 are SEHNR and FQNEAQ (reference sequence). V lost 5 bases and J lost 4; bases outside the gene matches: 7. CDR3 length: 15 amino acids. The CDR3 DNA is TGTGCCAGCAGCCTACGAGCGGGGGGGCCAGAGACCCAGTACTTC. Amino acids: CASSLRAGGPETQYF.

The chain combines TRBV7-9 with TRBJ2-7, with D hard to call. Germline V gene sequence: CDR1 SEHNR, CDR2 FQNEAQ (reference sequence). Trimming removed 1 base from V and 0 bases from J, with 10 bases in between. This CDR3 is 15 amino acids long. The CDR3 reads CASSLVKLGSYEQYF. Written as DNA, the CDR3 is TGTGCCAGCAGCTTAGTGAAGCTCGGCTCCTACGAGCAGTACTTC.

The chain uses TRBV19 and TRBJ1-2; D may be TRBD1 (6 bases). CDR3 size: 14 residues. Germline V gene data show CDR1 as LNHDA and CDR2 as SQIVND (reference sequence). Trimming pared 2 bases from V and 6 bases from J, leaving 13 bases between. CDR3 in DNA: TGTGCCAGTAGTATAACTTCTGGACAGAATGGCTACACCTTC. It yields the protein CASSITSGQNGYTF. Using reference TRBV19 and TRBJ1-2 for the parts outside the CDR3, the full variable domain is DGGITQSPKYLFRKEGQNVTLSCEQNLNHDAMYWYRQDPGQGLRLIYYSQIVNDFQKGDIAEGYSVSREKKESFPLTVTSAQKNPTAFYLCASSITSGQNGYTFGSGTRLTVV.

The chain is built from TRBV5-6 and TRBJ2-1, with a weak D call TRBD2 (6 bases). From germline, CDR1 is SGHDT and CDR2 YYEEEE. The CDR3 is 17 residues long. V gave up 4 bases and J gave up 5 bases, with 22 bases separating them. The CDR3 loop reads CASSQLRGAGHDNEQFF. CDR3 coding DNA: TGTGCCAGCAGCCAATTAAGAGGGGCGGGGCACGACAATGAGCAGTTCTTC.

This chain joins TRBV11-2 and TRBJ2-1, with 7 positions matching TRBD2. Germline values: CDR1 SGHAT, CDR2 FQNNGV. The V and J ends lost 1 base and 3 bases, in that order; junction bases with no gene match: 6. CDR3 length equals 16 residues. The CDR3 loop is CASSLASGGGYNEQFF. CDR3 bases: TGTGCCAGCAGCTTAGCTAGTGGGGGGGGCTACAATGAGCAGTTCTTC.

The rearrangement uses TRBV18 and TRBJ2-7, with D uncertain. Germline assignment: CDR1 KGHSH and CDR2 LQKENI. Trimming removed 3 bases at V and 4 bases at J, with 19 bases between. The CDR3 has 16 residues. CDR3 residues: CASSPGPPSSLYEQYF. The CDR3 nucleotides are TGTGCCAGCTCACCCGGACCCCCATCTTCGTTATACGAGCAGTACTTC.

CDR3 loop: CASSPPTYGGIGVNEQFF. The CDR3 DNA reads as TGTGCCAGCTCACCACCCACCTATGGGGGCATAGGGGTCAATGAGCAGTTCTTC. The gene calls are TRBV18 and TRBJ2-1; D possibly corresponds to TRBD1 (6 bases). The CDR3 contains 18 residues. CDR1 and CDR2 from the germline V gene are KGHSH and LQKENI. V lost 0 bases, J lost 6 bases, and 21 bases lay in between.

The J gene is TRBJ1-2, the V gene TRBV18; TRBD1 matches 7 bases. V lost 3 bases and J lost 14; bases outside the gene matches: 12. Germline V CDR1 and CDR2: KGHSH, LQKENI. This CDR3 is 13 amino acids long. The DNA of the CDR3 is TGTGCCAGCTCACCTGACAGGGCCGGGTTGGGGACCTTC. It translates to CASSPDRAGLGTF. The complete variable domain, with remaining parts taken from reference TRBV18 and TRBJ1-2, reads NAGVMQNPRHLVRRRGQEARLRCSPMKGHSHVYWYRQLPEEGLKFMVYLQKENIIDESGMPKERFSAEFPKEGPSILRIQQVVRGDSAAYFCASSPDRAGLGTFGSGTRLTVV.

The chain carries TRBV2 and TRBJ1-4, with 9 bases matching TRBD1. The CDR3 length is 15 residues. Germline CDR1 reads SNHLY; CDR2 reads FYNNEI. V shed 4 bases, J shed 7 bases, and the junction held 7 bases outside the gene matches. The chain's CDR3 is CASSAGQGLSEKLFF. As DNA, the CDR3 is TGTGCCAGCAGTGCGGGACAGGGCCTTAGTGAAAAACTGTTTTTT.

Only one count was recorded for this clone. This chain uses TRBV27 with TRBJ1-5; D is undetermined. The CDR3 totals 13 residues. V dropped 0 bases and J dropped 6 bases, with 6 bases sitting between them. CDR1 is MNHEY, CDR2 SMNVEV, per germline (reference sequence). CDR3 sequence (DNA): TGTGCCAGCAGTTTATCGAGGATTCAGCCCCAGCATTTT. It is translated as CASSLSRIQPQHF.

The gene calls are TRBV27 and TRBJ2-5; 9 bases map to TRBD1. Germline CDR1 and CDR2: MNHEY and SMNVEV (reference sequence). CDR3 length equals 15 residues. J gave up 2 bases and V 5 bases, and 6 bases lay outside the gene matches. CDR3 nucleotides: TGTGCCAGCAGTGCCCCGGGACAGGGACAAGAGACCCAGTACTTC. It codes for CASSAPGQGQETQYF.

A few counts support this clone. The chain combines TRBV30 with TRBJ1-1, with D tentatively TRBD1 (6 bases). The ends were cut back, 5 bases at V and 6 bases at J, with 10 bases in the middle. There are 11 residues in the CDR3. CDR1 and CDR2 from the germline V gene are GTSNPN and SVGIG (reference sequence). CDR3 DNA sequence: TGTGCCTGGGGGGACACCGCTGAAGCTTTCTTT. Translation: CAWGDTAEAFF.

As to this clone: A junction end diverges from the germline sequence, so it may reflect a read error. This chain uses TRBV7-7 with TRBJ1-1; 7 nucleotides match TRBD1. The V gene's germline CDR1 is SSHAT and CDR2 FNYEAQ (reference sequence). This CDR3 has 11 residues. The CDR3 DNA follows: TGTGCTAGCAGGAAGGGGGCGGGAGCTTTCTTT. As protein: CASRKGAGAFF.

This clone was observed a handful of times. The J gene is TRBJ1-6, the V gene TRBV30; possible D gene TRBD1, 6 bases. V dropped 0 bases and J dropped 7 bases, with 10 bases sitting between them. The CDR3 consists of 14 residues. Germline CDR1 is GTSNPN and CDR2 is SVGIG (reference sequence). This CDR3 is CAWSVTGGNSPLHF. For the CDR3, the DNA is TGTGCCTGGAGTGTAACCGGGGGCAATTCACCCCTCCACTTT.